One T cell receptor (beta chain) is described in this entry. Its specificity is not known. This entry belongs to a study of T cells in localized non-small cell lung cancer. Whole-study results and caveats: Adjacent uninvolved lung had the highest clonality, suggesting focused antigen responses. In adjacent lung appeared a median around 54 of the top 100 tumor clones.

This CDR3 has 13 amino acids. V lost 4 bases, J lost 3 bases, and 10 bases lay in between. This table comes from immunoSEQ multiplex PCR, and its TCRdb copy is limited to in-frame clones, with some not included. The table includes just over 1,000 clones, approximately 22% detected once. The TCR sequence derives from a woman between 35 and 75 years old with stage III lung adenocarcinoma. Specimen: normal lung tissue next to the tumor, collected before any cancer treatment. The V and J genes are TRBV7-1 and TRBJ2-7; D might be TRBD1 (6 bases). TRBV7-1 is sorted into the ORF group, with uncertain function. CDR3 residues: CASSFGQNYEQYF. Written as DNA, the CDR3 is TGTGCCAGCAGCTTCGGACAGAACTACGAGCAGTACTTC.